Each of the 2 T cell receptor beta chains below was sequenced from the same sample in a study of response to subunit inactivated influenza vaccine. Via MiXCR, TCRdb re-called the RT-PCR reads, giving one row per CDR3 protein. The sample shows about 700,000 distinct CDR3 sequences, roughly 14% of them seen only once. The sequencing used PBMCs from blood, collected around 14 days before vaccination. The receptors were gathered from a man over 45 who received an inactivated influenza vaccine.

The chain joins TRBV7-8 to TRBJ2-1, with no clear D. From germline, CDR1 is SGHVS and CDR2 FQNEAQ. The V and J ends lost 7 bases and 6 bases respectively, with 19 bases between them. The CDR3 contains 15 residues. The CDR3 DNA reads TGTGCCAGCAACCCTACCCGGGCCCAGCTCAATGAGCAGTTCTTC. This translates into CASNPTRAQLNEQFF. The full variable domain, rest sourced from reference TRBV7-8 and TRBJ2-1, is GAGVSQSPRYKVAKRGQDVALRCDPISGHVSLFWYQQALGQGPEFLTYFQNEAQLDKSGLPSDRFFAERPEGSVSTLKIQRTQQEDSAVYLCASNPTRAQLNEQFFGPGTRLTVL.

This clonotype has a handful of counts. The genes are TRBV4-2 and TRBJ2-3; 11 nucleotides align to TRBD2. Germline CDR1 and CDR2: LGHNA and YNFKEQ. The CDR3 covers 16 residues. Losses at the gene ends were 3 bases for V and 4 bases for J; bases not matched to a gene: 6. The CDR3 nucleotides are TGTGCCAGCAGCCAGCTTAGCGGGGGGGCTCCAGATACGCAGTATTTT. Translation: CASSQLSGGAPDTQYF.